The rows below give T cell receptor beta chains drawn from one sample of a study of CD8 T cells in ankylosing spondylitis. One entry per CDR3 protein results from TCRdb running MiXCR on the 5' RACE reads. The sample consists of around 140,000 distinct CDR3 sequences, 11% of them appearing once. Input material: blood, either unsorted or a sorted T cell fraction (not recorded which). All receptors derive from a female donor with ankylosing spondylitis or in good health (not recorded which). Each CDR3 is given with its conserved first and last residue. Each record gives: D gene, clone size, J gene, V gene, CDR3 DNA, CDR3 protein. A D gene is named only where the DNA matches it firmly. Size values are once, few and many counts, or a class for expanded clones, and some rows have none.

TRBD2 | few | TRBJ2-5 | TRBV20-1 | TGCAGTGCTAGAGATCTTCGGACTAGCGGGGGGCAAGAGACCCAGTACTTC | CSARDLRTSGGQETQYF
NA | many | TRBJ2-7 | TRBV5-6 | TGTGCCAGCAGCCATTCGAATGGCGAGCAGTACTTC | CASSHSNGEQYF
NA | many | TRBJ1-1 | TRBV29-1 | TGCAGCGTCAGTCCCTCGAACACTGAAGCTTTCTTT | CSVSPSNTEAFF
NA | many | TRBJ2-5 | TRBV10-3 | TGTGCCATCAGTGAGTCGATCGTAATCCGGGCGGAGACCCAGTACTTC | CAISESIVIRAETQYF
NA | NA | TRBJ1-3 | TRBV11-2 | TGTGCCAGCAGCCCAAGGGAGGGGGGCTCTGGAAACACCATATATTTT | CASSPREGGSGNTIYF
TRBD2 | many | TRBJ2-1 | TRBV27 | TGTGCCAGCAGTTTAATGGGCGGGGGAGACCATGAGCAGTTCTTC | CASSLMGGGDHEQFF
NA | many | TRBJ2-3 | TRBV6-5 | TGTGCCAGCAGTTACCCAGGGATGAGTGGTCCAGATACGCAGTATTTT | CASSYPGMSGPDTQYF
NA | many | TRBJ1-2 | TRBV12-3/TRBV12-4 | TGTGCCAGCAGCCCCCTGACGGGGAGGGGACCTTATGGCTACACCTTC | CASSPLTGRGPYGYTF
NA | many | TRBJ1-6 | TRBV29-1 | TGCAGCGTTGAAGCCGAGGGAAGAAATTCACCCCTCCACTTT | CSVEAEGRNSPLHF
NA | few | TRBJ2-7 | TRBV7-9 | TGTGCCAGCAGCTTAGGCGGGCTTTGGTGGGAGCAGTACTTC | CASSLGGLWWEQYF
NA | NA | TRBJ2-1 | TRBV5-1 | TGCGCCAGCAGCTTTCTCTACCCCTTGGCCTACAATGAGCAGTTCTTC | CASSFLYPLAYNEQFF
NA | few | TRBJ2-1 | TRBV9 | TGTGCCAGCAGCGTTCGCGGGGAGTCCTACAATGAGCAGTTCTTC | CASSVRGESYNEQFF
NA | many | TRBJ1-4 | TRBV24-1 | TGTGCCACCAGTGAGCGGGGGGCTGATGAAAAACTGTTTTTT | CATSERGADEKLFF
TRBD1 | many | TRBJ2-7 | TRBV7-6 | TGTGCCAGCAGCTCCTGGACGGGACAGAGCTCCTACGAGCAGTACTTC | CASSSWTGQSSYEQYF
TRBD2 | many | TRBJ2-1 | TRBV5-1 | TGCGCCAGCCGGCCCCGACTAGCGGGGAACGATGAGCAGTTCTTC | CASRPRLAGNDEQFF
NA | few | TRBJ2-1 | TRBV20-1 | TGCAGTGCTAGAGATCCGGGTTTACAGTTCTTC | CSARDPGLQFF
NA | NA | TRBJ1-1 | TRBV7-9 | TGTGCCAGCAGCTTAATGACGGGGCTCGTCACTGAAGCTTTCTTT | CASSLMTGLVTEAFF
NA | many | TRBJ2-7 | TRBV6-1 | TGTGCCAGCAGTGAAGCTTTGGGGGTAATGATCTACGAGCAGTACTTC | CASSEALGVMIYEQYF
NA | few | TRBJ2-2 | TRBV5-1 | TGCGCCAGTACCCGATTCCTAGGGTACGCCGGGGAGCTGTTTTTT | CASTRFLGYAGELFF
TRBD2 | many | TRBJ2-5 | TRBV12-3/TRBV12-4 | TGTGCCAGCAGTTTGGGGGGGTGGGCAAACCAAGAGACCCAGTACTTC | CASSLGGWANQETQYF
NA | many | TRBJ1-5 | TRBV12-3/TRBV12-4 | TGTGCCAGCAGTACCTGGACTGCCAATCAGCCCCAGCATTTT | CASSTWTANQPQHF
NA | NA | TRBJ2-2 | TRBV21-1 | TGTGCCAGCAGCAGCGGGGCCTACACCGGGGAGCTGTTTTTT | CASSSGAYTGELFF
TRBD2 | many | TRBJ2-7 | TRBV7-9 | TGTGCCAGCAGCTTGGTGGGGACTAGCGGATCCTACGAGCAGTACTTC | CASSLVGTSGSYEQYF
NA | many | TRBJ2-7 | TRBV29-1 | TGCAGCGTTCCGGGGATTTACGAGCAGTACTTC | CSVPGIYEQYF
NA | NA | TRBJ2-2 | TRBV11-2 | TGTGCCAGCAGCCTATGGTCCGCGAACACCGGGGAGCTGTTTTTT | CASSLWSANTGELFF
NA | many | TRBJ1-5 | TRBV3-1 | TGTGCCAGCAGCCAAGCAGTATCCGGGCCCCAGCATTTT | CASSQAVSGPQHF
NA | many | TRBJ1-5 | TRBV6-2/TRBV6-3 | TGTGCCAGCAGGTCAGCAGGGGTAGCAATCATCCCCCAGCATTTT | CASRSAGVAIIPQHF
TRBD1 | few | TRBJ2-1 | TRBV18 | TGTGCCAGCTCACCTACCGGGACAGGGGGCATAAATGAGCAGTTCTTC | CASSPTGTGGINEQFF
NA | few | TRBJ2-1 | TRBV7-9 | TGTGCCAGCAGCTTAGCGGGGGCCCTAAATGAGCAGTTCTTC | CASSLAGALNEQFF
NA | many | TRBJ2-1 | TRBV29-1 | TGCAGCGTTTTGGACGGCGGCGCGGGACAGTTCTTC | CSVLDGGAGQFF
NA | many | TRBJ2-6 | TRBV12-3/TRBV12-4 | TGTGCCAGCAGTTTCCAGCAGTCTGGGGCCAACGTCCTGACTTTC | CASSFQQSGANVLTF
TRBD1 | many | TRBJ2-4 | TRBV28 | TGTGCCAGCAGTTTACCGAATTACAGGGGGCAAGGAAACATTCAGTACTTC | CASSLPNYRGQGNIQYF
TRBD2 | many | TRBJ2-4 | TRBV12-3/TRBV12-4 | TGTGCCAGCAGTATCGGGGGGGGGGTGAACATTCAGTACTTC | CASSIGGGVNIQYF
NA | many | TRBJ1-2 | TRBV7-9 | TGTGCCAGCAGCTTAGATGGGAGCCCTAACTATGGCTACACCTTC | CASSLDGSPNYGYTF
NA | many | TRBJ1-1 | TRBV7-9 | TGTGCCAGCAGCCTGGACGGAGGGAACACTGAAGCTTTCTTT | CASSLDGGNTEAFF
TRBD2 | many | TRBJ2-1 | TRBV2 | TGTGCCAGCAGATCAATCAGCGGGGTCAGCTCCTACAATGAGCAGTTCTTC | CASRSISGVSSYNEQFF
NA | few | TRBJ1-1 | TRBV30 | TGTGCCTGGAGTGAGTTAGGGGTTACTGAAGCTTTCTTT | CAWSELGVTEAFF
NA | many | TRBJ2-5 | TRBV25-1 | TGTGCCAGCAGTGAATCAGGCGAAGAGACCCAGTACTTC | CASSESGEETQYF
NA | NA | TRBJ2-7 | TRBV7-9 | TGTGCCAGCAGTCCGATGGGGGTTTACGAGCAGTACTTC | CASSPMGVYEQYF
TRBD1 | many | TRBJ2-7 | TRBV20-1 | TGCAGTGCGTGGGACAGGGGAAACGAGCAGTACTTC | CSAWDRGNEQYF
TRBD1 | many | TRBJ2-2 | TRBV7-8 | TGTGCCAGCAGCCGGACAGGGGGCAGCCGGACCGGGGAGCTGTTTTTT | CASSRTGGSRTGELFF